Given below is one T cell receptor beta chain in context. The antigen remains unidentified. All donors were healthy Caucasians. V dropped 5 bases and J dropped 0; count of bases not matched to a gene: 5. The CDR3 has 15 residues. Germline V gene sequence: CDR1 DFQATT, CDR2 SNEGSKA (reference sequence). MiXCR was run by TCRdb on the 5' RACE reads, yielding one entry per CDR3 protein. The sample records around 510,000 distinct CDR3 sequences, roughly an eighth being singletons. The data were obtained in a study of identical twins. Findings and limits, study-wide: Out-of-frame alpha sequences common to twins exhibited an excess of low generation probability. Sharing of beta out-of-frame sequences by twins showed a weaker excess. Fewer insertions were carried by abundant cord blood beta clonotypes, but none was seen in memory repertoires.

The sample was also reused in another study, on yellow fever vaccine responses in identical twins.

The sequenced sample was CD4+ T cells sorted from blood. The TCR comes from a woman between 18 and 30 years old in good health. The rearrangement uses TRBV20-1 and TRBJ2-1; 9 positions agree with TRBD2. The CDR3 nucleotides are TGCAGTGCTCGCGGGGGGGGGAGCTCCTACAATGAGCAGTTCTTC. It specifies CSARGGGSSYNEQFF.